This T cell receptor (beta chain) was identified in a study of CD8+ T cells in alopecia areata. The treatment denotes: oral pan-JAK inhibitor, 5-10 mg twice daily. CDR1 is LGHNA, CDR2 YSLEER, per germline. The CDR3 spans 15 residues. V was pared by 1 base and J by 4 bases, with 6 bases of the junction left unmatched. Once RNA had been extracted, it was reverse transcribed into cDNA to act as the sequencing template. Measured with immunoSEQ multiplex PCR; TCRdb has only the in-frame clones, and not every one. The sample has approximately 280,000 clones, 55% to 75% seen once. Sequencing used CD4+ T cells sorted from blood, obtained at week 24, from a patient treated with tofacitinib. The chain combines TRBV4-3 with TRBJ2-7; 8 positions agree with TRBD1. The TCR was taken from a human donor with alopecia areata. The DNA for the CDR3 is TGCGCCAGCAGCCAAGTAGGGACAGGATTGTACGAGCAGTACTTC. Translation gives CASSQVGTGLYEQYF.